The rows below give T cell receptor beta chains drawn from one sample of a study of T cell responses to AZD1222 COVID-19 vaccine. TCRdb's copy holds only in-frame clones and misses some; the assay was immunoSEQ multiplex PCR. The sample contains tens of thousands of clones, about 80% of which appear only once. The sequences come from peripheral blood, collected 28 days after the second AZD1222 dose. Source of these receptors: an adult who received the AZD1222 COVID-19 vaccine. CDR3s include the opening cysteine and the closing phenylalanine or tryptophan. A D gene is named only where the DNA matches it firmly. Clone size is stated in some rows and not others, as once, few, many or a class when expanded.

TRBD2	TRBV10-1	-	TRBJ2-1	CASSEARGGSYNEQFF	TGCGCCAGCAGTGAGGCGCGGGGGGGCTCCTACAATGAGCAGTTCTTC
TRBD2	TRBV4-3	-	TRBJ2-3	CASSQEALASGGSYSTDTQYF	TGCGCCAGCAGCCAAGAAGCTTTAGCTAGCGGGGGGAGTTATAGCACAGATACGCAGTATTTT
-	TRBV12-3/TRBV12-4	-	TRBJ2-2	CASSSSNTGELFF	TGTGCCAGCAGTTCCTCGAACACCGGGGAGCTGTTTTTT
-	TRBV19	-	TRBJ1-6	CASMSQYNSPLHF	TGTGCCAGTATGTCACAGTATAATTCACCCCTCCACTTT
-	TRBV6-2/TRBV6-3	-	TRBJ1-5	CASSYPAGGLNQPQHF	TGTGCCAGCAGTTACCCGGCGGGAGGGCTAAATCAGCCCCAGCATTTT
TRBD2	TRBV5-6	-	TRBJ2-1	CASSPDPGLPGSEQFF	TGTGCCAGCAGCCCTGATCCGGGACTACCAGGGAGTGAGCAGTTCTTC
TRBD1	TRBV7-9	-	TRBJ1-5	CASSWGTGGRNQPQHF	TGTGCCAGCAGCTGGGGGACAGGGGGCCGCAATCAGCCCCAGCATTTT
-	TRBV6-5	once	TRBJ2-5	CASSKTGTPGETQYF	TGTGCCAGCAGTAAAACCGGGACCCCCGGGGAGACCCAGTACTTC
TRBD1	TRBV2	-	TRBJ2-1	CASSERWGQKEQFF	TGTGCCAGCAGTGAACGGTGGGGACAGAAAGAGCAGTTCTTC
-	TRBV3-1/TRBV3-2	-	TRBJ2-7	CASSQGDPIHEQYF	TGTGCCAGCAGCCAAGGGGACCCGATCCACGAGCAGTACTTC
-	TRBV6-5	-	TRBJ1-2	CASSYSYRDSGYTF	TGTGCCAGCAGTTACTCGTACAGGGACTCTGGCTACACCTTC
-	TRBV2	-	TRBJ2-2	CASSDPAANTGELFF	TGTGCCAGCAGTGATCCAGCGGCGAACACCGGGGAGCTGTTTTTT
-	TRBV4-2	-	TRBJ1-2	CASSQDIGEYYGYTF	TGTGCCAGCAGCCAAGATATCGGGGAGTACTATGGCTACACCTTC
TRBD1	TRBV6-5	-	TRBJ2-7	CASSYVKGASSEQYF	TGTGCCAGCAGTTACGTAAAGGGGGCGTCTTCGGAGCAGTACTTC
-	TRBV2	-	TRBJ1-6	CASSVLGPAPLHF	TGTGCCAGCAGTGTGCTGGGGCCGGCACCCCTCCACTTT
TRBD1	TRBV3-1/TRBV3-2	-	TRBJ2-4	CASSPRTGPTENIQYF	TGTGCCAGCAGCCCACGGACAGGGCCTACCGAAAACATTCAGTACTTC
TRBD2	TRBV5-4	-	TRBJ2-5	CASSLGLAGAPYQETQYF	TGTGCCAGCAGCTTGGGGCTAGCGGGGGCCCCGTACCAAGAGACCCAGTACTTC
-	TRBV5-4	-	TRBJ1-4	CASSPGRSWGEKLFF	TGTGCCAGCAGCCCAGGACGAAGCTGGGGGGAAAAACTGTTTTTT
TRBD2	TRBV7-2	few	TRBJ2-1	CASSLTSGGAGNEQFF	TGTGCCAGCAGCTTAACTAGCGGGGGGGCCGGCAATGAGCAGTTCTTC
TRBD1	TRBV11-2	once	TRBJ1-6	CASSLAGGMSPLHF	TGTGCCAGCAGCTTAGCAGGGGGCATGTCACCCCTCCACTTT
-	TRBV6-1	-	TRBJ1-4	CASSADFQFPTNEKLFF	TGTGCCAGCAGTGCGGACTTCCAATTCCCAACTAATGAAAAACTGTTTTTT
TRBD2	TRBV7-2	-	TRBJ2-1	CASSFRLAGALMEQFF	TGTGCCAGCAGCTTTCGACTAGCGGGAGCCCTTATGGAGCAGTTCTTC
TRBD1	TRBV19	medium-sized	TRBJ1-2	CASSIPGQGIHGYTF	TGTGCCAGTAGTATCCCCGGACAGGGGATCCATGGCTACACCTTC
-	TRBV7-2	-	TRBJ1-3	CASSLTQDSGNTIYF	TGTGCCAGCAGCTTAACCCAGGACTCTGGAAACACCATATATTTT
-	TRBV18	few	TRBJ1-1	CASSRNTARGNTEAFF	TGTGCCAGCTCACGGAACACCGCTCGGGGGAACACTGAAGCTTTCTTT
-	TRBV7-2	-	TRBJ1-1	CASSFRVDTEAFF	TGTGCCAGCAGCTTCAGGGTTGACACTGAAGCTTTCTTT
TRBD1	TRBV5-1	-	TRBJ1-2	CASSPGTGYVVVGYTF	TGCGCCAGCAGCCCCGGGACAGGGTACGTCGTCGTTGGCTACACCTTC
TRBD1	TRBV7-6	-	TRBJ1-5	CASSLKRGDRGMNQPQHF	TGTGCCAGCAGCTTAAAAAGGGGGGACAGGGGTATGAATCAGCCCCAGCATTTT
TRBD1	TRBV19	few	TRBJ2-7	CASSRSWDSLTYEQYF	TGTGCCAGTAGTCGATCCTGGGACAGCCTTACCTACGAGCAGTACTTC
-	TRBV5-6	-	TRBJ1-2	CASSPTTGGVVGGYTF	TGTGCCAGCAGCCCGACGACTGGGGGAGTGGTTGGAGGCTACACCTTC
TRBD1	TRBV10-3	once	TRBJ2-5	CAIKGTGEQETQYF	TGTGCCATCAAGGGGACAGGGGAACAAGAGACCCAGTACTTC
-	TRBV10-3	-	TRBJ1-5	CAISEGQTSNQPQHF	TGTGCCATCAGTGAGGGACAGACTAGCAATCAGCCCCAGCATTTT
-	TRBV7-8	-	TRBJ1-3	CASSLAPLGESTIYF	TGTGCCAGCAGCTTAGCCCCATTAGGAGAGAGCACCATATATTTT
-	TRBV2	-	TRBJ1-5	CASSPNHQGNNQPQHF	TGTGCCAGCAGCCCCAACCATCAGGGGAACAATCAGCCCCAGCATTTT
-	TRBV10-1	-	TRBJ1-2	CASSERPFSGYTF	TGCGCCAGCAGTGAACGTCCATTCAGTGGCTACACCTTC